Listed below are T cell receptor beta chains from one sample, sequenced in a study of radiotherapy plus CTLA-4 blockade in lung cancer. Produced via immunoSEQ multiplex PCR; TCRdb's table is partial and in-frame only. The data hold tens of thousands of clones, with approximately 76% observed a single time. Sequenced material: peripheral blood, taken from a patient treated with radiotherapy plus ipilimumab. The receptor set was obtained from a human donor with non-small cell lung cancer who had stable disease on radiotherapy plus ipilimumab. Both conserved end residues are part of each CDR3. Fields, in order: J gene, V gene, D gene, clone size, CDR3 protein, CDR3 DNA. The D gene is left open where the match is weak. The listing skips clone size in some rows; elsewhere it reads once, few, many or a size class.

j_call: TRBJ2-7; v_call: TRBV4-3; d_call: NA; clone_size: NA; cdr3_aa: CASSHSLSSRVFYEQYF; cdr3_nt: TGCGCCAGCAGCCATTCCCTAAGTAGCAGGGTATTCTACGAGCAGTACTTC
j_call: TRBJ2-3; v_call: TRBV19; d_call: TRBD2; clone_size: once; cdr3_aa: CASTLAGGPTDTQYF; cdr3_nt: TGTGCCAGTACTCTAGCGGGGGGGCCTACAGATACGCAGTATTTT
j_call: TRBJ1-1; v_call: TRBV5-1; d_call: NA; clone_size: NA; cdr3_aa: CASSLDSTNTEAFF; cdr3_nt: TGCGCCAGCAGCTTGGACAGTACGAACACTGAAGCTTTCTTT
j_call: TRBJ1-1; v_call: TRBV5-5; d_call: TRBD1; clone_size: NA; cdr3_aa: CASSWTRGPGMNTEAFF; cdr3_nt: TGTGCCAGCAGCTGGACCAGGGGGCCTGGGATGAACACTGAAGCTTTCTTT
j_call: TRBJ1-1; v_call: TRBV25-1; d_call: TRBD1; clone_size: NA; cdr3_aa: CASSAGGTEAFF; cdr3_nt: TGTGCCAGCAGTGCAGGGGGCACTGAAGCTTTCTTT
j_call: TRBJ1-2; v_call: TRBV29-1; d_call: NA; clone_size: NA; cdr3_aa: CSVADQGGYGYTF; cdr3_nt: TGCAGCGTTGCGGACCAGGGAGGCTATGGCTACACCTTC
j_call: TRBJ1-2; v_call: TRBV10-3; d_call: TRBD1; clone_size: medium-sized; cdr3_aa: CAISEPRTGGGSYTF; cdr3_nt: TGTGCCATCAGTGAGCCCAGGACAGGGGGAGGGAGCTACACCTTC
j_call: TRBJ1-1; v_call: TRBV6-1; d_call: TRBD1; clone_size: few; cdr3_aa: CASSNPGQGSEAFF; cdr3_nt: TGTGCCAGCAGCAACCCGGGACAGGGCTCTGAAGCTTTCTTT
j_call: TRBJ2-7; v_call: TRBV6-6; d_call: NA; clone_size: NA; cdr3_aa: CASSYPQVSYEQYF; cdr3_nt: TGTGCCAGCAGTTACCCCCAGGTCTCCTACGAGCAGTACTTC
j_call: TRBJ2-5; v_call: TRBV5-1; d_call: NA; clone_size: NA; cdr3_aa: CASSLGFDRAPGVETQYF; cdr3_nt: TGCGCCAGCAGCTTGGGGTTCGACAGGGCGCCGGGGGTGGAGACCCAGTACTTC
j_call: TRBJ2-5; v_call: TRBV13; d_call: NA; clone_size: NA; cdr3_aa: CASSLRYSYQETQYF; cdr3_nt: TGTGCCAGCAGCTTAAGGTACTCGTACCAAGAGACCCAGTACTTC
j_call: TRBJ1-4; v_call: TRBV30; d_call: NA; clone_size: NA; cdr3_aa: CAWSVGAGTEKLFF; cdr3_nt: TGTGCCTGGAGTGTAGGGGCGGGGACTGAAAAACTGTTTTTT
j_call: TRBJ1-5; v_call: TRBV6-6; d_call: NA; clone_size: NA; cdr3_aa: CASRNPEGGGGQPQHF; cdr3_nt: TGTGCCAGCAGGAACCCGGAGGGGGGGGGAGGTCAGCCCCAGCATTTT
j_call: TRBJ2-1; v_call: TRBV29-1; d_call: NA; clone_size: NA; cdr3_aa: CSLRTPGNEQFF; cdr3_nt: TGCAGCCTACGGACCCCAGGAAATGAGCAGTTCTTC
j_call: TRBJ1-6; v_call: TRBV2; d_call: NA; clone_size: NA; cdr3_aa: CASSEGNNSPLHF; cdr3_nt: TGTGCCAGCAGTGAGGGAAATAATTCACCCCTCCACTTT
j_call: TRBJ2-3; v_call: TRBV10-2; d_call: TRBD2; clone_size: NA; cdr3_aa: CASSEGLAGGQDTQYF; cdr3_nt: TGCGCCAGCAGTGAAGGACTAGCGGGGGGGCAAGATACGCAGTATTTT
j_call: TRBJ1-2; v_call: TRBV4-1; d_call: TRBD1; clone_size: medium-sized; cdr3_aa: CASSQDPQGAQNYGYTF; cdr3_nt: TGCGCCAGCAGCCAAGACCCCCAGGGGGCTCAGAACTATGGCTACACCTTC
j_call: TRBJ2-2; v_call: TRBV9; d_call: TRBD1; clone_size: NA; cdr3_aa: CASTQGAQNTGELFF; cdr3_nt: TGTGCCAGCACCCAGGGGGCGCAGAACACCGGGGAGCTGTTTTTT
j_call: TRBJ1-2; v_call: TRBV9; d_call: TRBD1; clone_size: NA; cdr3_aa: CASSVEQGYGYTF; cdr3_nt: TGTGCCAGCAGCGTAGAACAGGGGTATGGCTACACCTTC
j_call: TRBJ1-1; v_call: TRBV2; d_call: TRBD1; clone_size: NA; cdr3_aa: CASSDGTGPRGTEAFF; cdr3_nt: TGTGCCAGCAGTGACGGGACAGGACCCAGGGGCACTGAAGCTTTCTTT
j_call: TRBJ1-4; v_call: TRBV7-2; d_call: NA; clone_size: once; cdr3_aa: CASSPHPLGANEKLFF; cdr3_nt: TGTGCCAGCAGCCCCCACCCCCTAGGGGCTAATGAAAAACTGTTTTTT
j_call: TRBJ1-4; v_call: TRBV7-6; d_call: NA; clone_size: NA; cdr3_aa: CASSPIPRTEKLFF; cdr3_nt: TGTGCCAGCAGCCCCATCCCGAGGACGGAAAAACTGTTTTTT
j_call: TRBJ1-5; v_call: TRBV19; d_call: NA; clone_size: NA; cdr3_aa: CASSILGSQPQHF; cdr3_nt: TGTGCCAGTAGTATCTTGGGATCTCAGCCCCAGCATTTT
j_call: TRBJ1-2; v_call: TRBV27; d_call: NA; clone_size: NA; cdr3_aa: CASSPYRQANYGYTF; cdr3_nt: TGTGCCAGCAGTCCCTACCGACAAGCTAACTATGGCTACACCTTC
j_call: TRBJ1-1; v_call: TRBV6-5; d_call: NA; clone_size: NA; cdr3_aa: CASSYSLGGNTEAFF; cdr3_nt: TGTGCCAGCAGTTATTCTTTAGGGGGGAACACTGAAGCTTTCTTT
j_call: TRBJ2-4; v_call: TRBV2; d_call: NA; clone_size: NA; cdr3_aa: CASSEGGRTAKNIQYF; cdr3_nt: TGTGCCAGCAGTGAAGGGGGCAGAACCGCCAAAAACATTCAGTACTTC
j_call: TRBJ1-2; v_call: TRBV9; d_call: NA; clone_size: NA; cdr3_aa: CASSVVSNYGYTF; cdr3_nt: TGTGCCAGCAGCGTAGTAAGCAACTATGGCTACACCTTC
j_call: TRBJ1-6; v_call: TRBV5-1; d_call: NA; clone_size: NA; cdr3_aa: CASSPFSGTGYNSPLHF; cdr3_nt: TGCGCCAGCAGCCCCTTCTCCGGGACGGGATATAATTCACCCCTCCACTTT
j_call: TRBJ1-2; v_call: TRBV6-6; d_call: TRBD1; clone_size: once; cdr3_aa: CASSYQSGQGYGYTF; cdr3_nt: TGTGCCAGCAGTTATCAGAGCGGACAGGGCTATGGCTACACCTTC
j_call: TRBJ2-7; v_call: TRBV7-8; d_call: NA; clone_size: NA; cdr3_aa: CASGGGVMGEQYF; cdr3_nt: TGTGCCAGCGGAGGGGGTGTGATGGGCGAGCAGTACTTC
j_call: TRBJ1-2; v_call: TRBV19; d_call: TRBD1; clone_size: NA; cdr3_aa: CASSMGTDSFYGYTF; cdr3_nt: TGCGCCAGTAGTATGGGGACAGACTCCTTCTATGGCTACACCTTC
j_call: TRBJ1-4; v_call: TRBV29-1; d_call: TRBD1; clone_size: NA; cdr3_aa: CSAGTGKGLRLNEKLFF; cdr3_nt: TGCAGCGCCGGGACAGGGAAGGGCTTGAGGCTGAATGAAAAACTGTTTTTT
j_call: TRBJ1-1; v_call: TRBV2; d_call: NA; clone_size: NA; cdr3_aa: CARGGNTEAFF; cdr3_nt: TGTGCCAGAGGGGGGAACACTGAAGCTTTCTTT
j_call: TRBJ1-1; v_call: TRBV11-2; d_call: NA; clone_size: NA; cdr3_aa: CASSPGEAFF; cdr3_nt: TGTGCCAGCAGCCCCGGTGAAGCTTTCTTT
j_call: TRBJ2-3; v_call: TRBV6-6; d_call: NA; clone_size: NA; cdr3_aa: CASTRGSTDTQYF; cdr3_nt: TGTGCCAGCACCCGGGGTAGCACAGATACGCAGTATTTT